This T cell receptor beta chain comes out of a study of cytomegalovirus exposure and HLA in healthy donors (dated by TCRdb to about 2017). Regarding the study in general: According to a later analysis, one platform produced both the 110 or so validation repertoires and the roughly 640 repertoires of the first cohort. To predict cytomegalovirus infection status, the study brought together high-throughput TCR immunosequencing, statistical association of individual TCRs with disease status, and machine learning. The aim of the study was to test whether cataloging public T cell receptors could identify signatures of past pathogen exposure. In addition to the first cohort of 650 to 750 subjects, a separate validation cohort of over 90 different subjects was used. On the study overall, not on this receptor specifically: In vitro tests confirmed that three of the cytomegalovirus-associated TCR beta chains recognize cytomegalovirus antigens. In both the original and validation cohorts, the classifier was reported to diagnose cytomegalovirus status with high specificity and sensitivity. A later analysis lacked HLA typing for the validation cohort, so it scored co-occurrence in that cohort across all 120 or so repertoires. The authors suggested that the approach could potentially be extended to other disease states and immunological phenotypes. Subsequent analysis determined that TCRs grouped into clusters in the first cohort also showed a tendency toward co-occurrence across the 120 validation repertoires, and about 93% of cluster scores exceeded 0. In the study, 150 to 200 TCR beta chains were listed as associated with cytomegalovirus. Most TCR sequences were seen in very few donors, while some public TCRs were found in many individuals.

Libraries were constructed by the immunoSEQ multiplex PCR assay. As for how the authors treated the data: A statistical classification framework was built for diagnosing cytomegalovirus status from the catalog of TCR beta chain sequences. TCRdb obtained this table from immuneACCESS and retained in-frame rearrangements with V and J assigned. These tables miss some clones; where compared with another copy, unresolved V genes account for less than half of the shortfall, and the remainder is unexplained. For V, J and clone size, that table is used; D and trimming come from the DNA. This sample comprises under 250,000 clones, approximately 87% of them detected only once. The ten largest make up about 2.5% of the sample. Donors formed part of the validation cohort, which comprised 120 subjects and was distinct from the first cohort of roughly 600 subjects. Ends trimmed: V by 5 bases, J by 4 bases; bases unmatched to a gene: 2. Counted from cysteine to phenylalanine, this CDR3 has 13 amino acids. The retained sequence is limited to the CDR3, 39 bases, with the frame set at the first base. The germline V gene supplies CDR1 SNHLY and CDR2 FYNNEI.

Details on this clone: Its recognized antigen is unknown. Per-base quality was not reported, and no clone a single base away is much larger than it.

Sequenced: PBMCs. The sequence was obtained from a man aged 18 to 30 in good health and CMV-seronegative. The rearranged chain carries TRBV2 and TRBJ1-2; 9 bases in the junction line up with TRBD1. The CDR3: CASSLTGGYGYTF. The DNA reads TGTGCCAGCAGTCTGACAGGGGGCTATGGCTACACCTTC.